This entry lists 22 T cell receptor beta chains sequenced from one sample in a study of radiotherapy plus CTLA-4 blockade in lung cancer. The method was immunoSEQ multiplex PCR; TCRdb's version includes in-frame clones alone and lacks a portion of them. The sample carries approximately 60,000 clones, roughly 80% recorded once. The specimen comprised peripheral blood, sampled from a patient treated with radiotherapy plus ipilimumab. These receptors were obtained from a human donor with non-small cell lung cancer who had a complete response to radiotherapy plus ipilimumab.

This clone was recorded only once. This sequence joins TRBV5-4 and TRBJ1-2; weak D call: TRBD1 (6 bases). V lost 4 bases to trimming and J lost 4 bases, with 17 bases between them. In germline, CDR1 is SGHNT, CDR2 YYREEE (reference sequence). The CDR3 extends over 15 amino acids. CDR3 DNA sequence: TGTGCCAGCAGCCTTCGGACAGAGCACCCCTATGGCTACACCTTC. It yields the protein CASSLRTEHPYGYTF.

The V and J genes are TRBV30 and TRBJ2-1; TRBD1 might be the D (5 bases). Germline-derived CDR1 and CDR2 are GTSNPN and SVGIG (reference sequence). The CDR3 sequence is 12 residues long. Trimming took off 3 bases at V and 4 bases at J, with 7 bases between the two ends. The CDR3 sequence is CAWRQVYNEQFF. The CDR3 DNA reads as TGTGCCTGGAGACAGGTATACAATGAGCAGTTCTTC.

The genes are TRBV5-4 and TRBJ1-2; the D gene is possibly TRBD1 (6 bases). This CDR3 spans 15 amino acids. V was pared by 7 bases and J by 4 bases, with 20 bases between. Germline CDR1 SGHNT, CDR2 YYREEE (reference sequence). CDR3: CASRPGGGKGYGYTF. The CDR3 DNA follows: TGTGCCAGCCGTCCCGGGGGGGGCAAAGGCTATGGCTACACCTTC.

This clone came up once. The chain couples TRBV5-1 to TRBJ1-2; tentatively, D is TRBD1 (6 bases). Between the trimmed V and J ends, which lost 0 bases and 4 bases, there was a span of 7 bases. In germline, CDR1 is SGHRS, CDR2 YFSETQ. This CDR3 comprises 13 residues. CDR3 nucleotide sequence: TGCGCCAGCAGCTTGGAGACAGGCTATGGCTACACCTTC. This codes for CASSLETGYGYTF. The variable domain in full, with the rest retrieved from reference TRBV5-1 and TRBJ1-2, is KAGVTQTPRYLIKTRGQQVTLSCSPISGHRSVSWYQQTPGQGLQFLFEYFSETQRNKGNFPGRFSGRQFSNSRSEMNVSTLELGDSALYLCASSLETGYGYTFGSGTRLTVV.

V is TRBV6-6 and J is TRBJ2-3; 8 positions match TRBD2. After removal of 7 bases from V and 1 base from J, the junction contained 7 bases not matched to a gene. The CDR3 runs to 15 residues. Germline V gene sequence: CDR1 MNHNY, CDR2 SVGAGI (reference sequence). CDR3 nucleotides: TGTGCCAGCACCCATACTAGCGGAGGCACAGATACGCAGTATTTT. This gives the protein CASTHTSGGTDTQYF.

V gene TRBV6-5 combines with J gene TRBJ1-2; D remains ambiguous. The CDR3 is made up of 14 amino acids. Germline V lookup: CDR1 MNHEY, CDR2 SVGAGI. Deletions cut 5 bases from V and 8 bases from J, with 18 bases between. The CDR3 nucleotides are TGTGCCAGCAGTCGCATTACAGCGGTGGGAGGCTACACCTTC. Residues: CASSRITAVGGYTF.

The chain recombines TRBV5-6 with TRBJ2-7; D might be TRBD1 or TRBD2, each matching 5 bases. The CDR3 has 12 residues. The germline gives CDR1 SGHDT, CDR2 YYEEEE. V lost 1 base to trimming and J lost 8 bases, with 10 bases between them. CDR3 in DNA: TGTGCCAGCAGCTTGAATTGGGGGAAGCAGTACGTC. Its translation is CASSLNWGKQYV.

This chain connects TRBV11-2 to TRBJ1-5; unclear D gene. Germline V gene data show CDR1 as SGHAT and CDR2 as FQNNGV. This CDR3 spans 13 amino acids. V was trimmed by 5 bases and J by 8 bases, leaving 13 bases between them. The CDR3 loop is CASSPDPLKPQHF. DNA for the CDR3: TGTGCCAGCAGCCCCGACCCCTTAAAGCCCCAGCATTTT. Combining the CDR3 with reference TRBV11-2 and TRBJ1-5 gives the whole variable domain EAGVAQSPRYKIIEKRQSVAFWCNPISGHATLYWYQQILGQGPKLLIQFQNNGVVDDSQLPKDRFSAERLKGVDSTLKIQPAKLEDSAVYLCASSPDPLKPQHFGDGTRLSIL.

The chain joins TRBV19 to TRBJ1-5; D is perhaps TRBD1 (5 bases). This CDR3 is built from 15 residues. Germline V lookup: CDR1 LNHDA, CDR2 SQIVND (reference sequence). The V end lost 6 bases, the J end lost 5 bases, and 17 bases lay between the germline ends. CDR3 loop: CASSGQRARDQPQHF. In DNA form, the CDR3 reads TGTGCCAGTAGCGGACAACGAGCCAGAGATCAGCCCCAGCATTTT.

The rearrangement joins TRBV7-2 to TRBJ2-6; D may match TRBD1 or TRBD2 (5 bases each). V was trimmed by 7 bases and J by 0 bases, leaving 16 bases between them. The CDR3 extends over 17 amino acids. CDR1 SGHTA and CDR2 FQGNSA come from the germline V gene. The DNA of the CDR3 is TGTGCCAGCACCTCCGGGACCGCCATCTCTGGGGCCAACGTCCTGACTTTC. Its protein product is CASTSGTAISGANVLTF.

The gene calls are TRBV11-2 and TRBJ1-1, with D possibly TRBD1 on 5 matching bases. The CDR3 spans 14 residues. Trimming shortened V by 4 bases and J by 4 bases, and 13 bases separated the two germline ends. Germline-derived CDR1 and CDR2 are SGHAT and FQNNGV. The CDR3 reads CASSSVRGFTEAFF. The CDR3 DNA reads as TGTGCCAGCAGCTCTGTTCGGGGGTTCACTGAAGCTTTCTTT.

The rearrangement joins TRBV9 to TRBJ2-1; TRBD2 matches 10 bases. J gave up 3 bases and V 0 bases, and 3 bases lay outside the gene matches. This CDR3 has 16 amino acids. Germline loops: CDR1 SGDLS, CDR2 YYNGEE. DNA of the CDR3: TGTGCCAGCAGCGTAGTGCCTAGCGGGAGCTACAATGAGCAGTTCTTC. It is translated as CASSVVPSGSYNEQFF.

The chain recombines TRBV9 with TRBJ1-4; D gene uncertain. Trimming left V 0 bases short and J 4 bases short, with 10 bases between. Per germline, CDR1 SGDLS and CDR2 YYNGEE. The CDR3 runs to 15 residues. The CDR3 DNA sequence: TGTGCCAGCAGCGTAGCGGCAGACATTAATGAAAAACTGTTTTTT. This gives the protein CASSVAADINEKLFF.

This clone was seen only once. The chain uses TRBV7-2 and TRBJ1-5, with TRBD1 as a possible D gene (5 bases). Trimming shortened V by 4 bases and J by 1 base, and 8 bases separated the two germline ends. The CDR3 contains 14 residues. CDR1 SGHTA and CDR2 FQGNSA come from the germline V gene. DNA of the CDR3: TGTGCCAGCAGCTCTGGACAAAGCAATCAGCCCCAGCATTTT. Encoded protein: CASSSGQSNQPQHF.

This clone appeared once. The CDR3 loop reads CASSYRGSSSGGAGEQFF. Here the CDR3 DNA reads TGCGCCAGTAGTTACAGGGGCAGTTCTAGCGGGGGGGCCGGTGAGCAGTTCTTC. The V and J genes are TRBV5-1 and TRBJ2-1; 12 nucleotides line up with TRBD2. Germline CDR1 SGHRS, CDR2 YFSETQ. Trimming removed 8 bases from V and 9 bases from J; junction bases left unmatched: 21. This CDR3 has 18 residues.

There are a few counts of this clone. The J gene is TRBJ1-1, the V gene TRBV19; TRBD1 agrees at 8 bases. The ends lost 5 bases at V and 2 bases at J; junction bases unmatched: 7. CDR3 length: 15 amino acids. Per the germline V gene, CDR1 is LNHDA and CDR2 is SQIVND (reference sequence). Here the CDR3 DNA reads TGTGCCAGTAGTGTGACAGGGGATATTAACACTGAAGCTTTCTTT. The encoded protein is CASSVTGDINTEAFF.

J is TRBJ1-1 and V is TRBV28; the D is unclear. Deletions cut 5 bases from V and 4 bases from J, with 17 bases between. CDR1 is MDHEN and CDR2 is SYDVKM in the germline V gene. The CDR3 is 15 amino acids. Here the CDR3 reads CASSAPGVKITEAFF. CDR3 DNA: TGTGCCAGCAGTGCTCCGGGAGTCAAGATCACTGAAGCTTTCTTT.

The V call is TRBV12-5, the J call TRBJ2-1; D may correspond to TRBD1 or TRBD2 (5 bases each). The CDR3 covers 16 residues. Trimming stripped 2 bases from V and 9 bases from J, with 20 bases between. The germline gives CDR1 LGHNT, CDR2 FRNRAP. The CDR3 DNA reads TGTGCTAGTGGTTTGAAGGGACGGGGCGGCCGGGGTGAGCAGTTCTTC. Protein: CASGLKGRGGRGEQFF.

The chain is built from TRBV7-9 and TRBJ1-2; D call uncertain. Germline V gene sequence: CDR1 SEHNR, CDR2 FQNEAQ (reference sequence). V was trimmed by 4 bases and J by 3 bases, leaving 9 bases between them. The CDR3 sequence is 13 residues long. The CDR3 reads CASSSRVHYGYTF. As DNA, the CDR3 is TGTGCCAGCAGCTCGAGGGTTCACTATGGCTACACCTTC.

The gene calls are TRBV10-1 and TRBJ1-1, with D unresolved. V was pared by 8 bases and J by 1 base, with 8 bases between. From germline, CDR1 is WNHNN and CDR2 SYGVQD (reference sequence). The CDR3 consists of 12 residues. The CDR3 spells CASSTGNTEAFF. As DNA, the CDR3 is TGCGCCAGCTCCACGGGGAACACTGAAGCTTTCTTT.

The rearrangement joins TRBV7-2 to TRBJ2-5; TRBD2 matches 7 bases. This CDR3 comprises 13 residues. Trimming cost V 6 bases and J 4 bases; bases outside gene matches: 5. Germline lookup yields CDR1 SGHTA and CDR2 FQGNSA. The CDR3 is CASRPSGGETQYF. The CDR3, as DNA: TGTGCCAGCAGACCCTCGGGGGGAGAGACCCAGTACTTC.

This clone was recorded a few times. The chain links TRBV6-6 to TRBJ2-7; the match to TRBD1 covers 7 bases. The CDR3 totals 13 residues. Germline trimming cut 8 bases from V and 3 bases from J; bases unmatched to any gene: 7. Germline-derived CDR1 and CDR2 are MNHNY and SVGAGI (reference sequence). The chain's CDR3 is CASQEQGSYEQYV. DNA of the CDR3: TGTGCCAGCCAAGAACAGGGGAGCTACGAGCAGTACGTC.